This paragraph covers one TCR beta chain sequence. The antigen is unknown. TCRdb's table, derived via immunoSEQ multiplex PCR, lists solely in-frame clones and lacks some. This table holds around 53,000 clones, around 85% found once. The data belong to a study of a mutant IDH1 vaccine in newly diagnosed glioma. CDR1 DFQATT and CDR2 SNEGSKA come from the germline V gene (reference sequence). V gave up 1 base and J gave up 0 bases, with 0 bases separating them. The CDR3 has 11 residues. As to time point: week 35, safety follow-up. A single vaccine dose contained 300 ug of mutant IDH1 20-mer peptide, and topical imiquimod was used with it.

V is TRBV20-1 and J is TRBJ1-2; D remains unclear. The material sequenced was PBMCs, taken from a glioma patient whose treatment included an IDH1 peptide vaccine. This clonotype was obtained from a man aged 35 to 55 with glioma. The CDR3 sequence is CSARANYGYTF. The CDR3 nucleotides read TGCAGTGCTAGAGCTAACTATGGCTACACCTTC.